Each of the 4 T cell receptor beta chains below was sequenced from the same sample in a study of PD-L1 blockade in urothelial cancer. Clones were read by immunoSEQ multiplex PCR, and TCRdb kept only the in-frame ones, dropping some. The sample lists approximately 63,000 clones; roughly four fifths were seen once. The time point was: pretreatment peripheral blood. The material was PBMCs, obtained around atezolizumab (anti-PD-L1) treatment. The receptors stem from a man between 65 and 85 years old with urothelial cancer.

In this sample, this clone turned up once. This chain connects TRBV18 to TRBJ2-2, with unresolved D. Trimming removed 4 bases at V and 6 bases at J, with 12 bases between. Germline CDR1 is KGHSH and CDR2 is LQKENI. CDR3 length equals 14 residues. CDR3 loop: CASSLTAEAGELFF. The CDR3 DNA follows: TGTGCCAGCTCACTCACCGCGGAAGCCGGGGAGCTGTTTTTT.

This clone has a single count. This chain connects TRBV29-1 to TRBJ2-7, with 9 bases matching TRBD1. From germline, CDR1 is SQVTM and CDR2 ANQGSEA. This CDR3 has 15 residues. The junction had 12 bases not matched to a gene; V was cut back by 3 bases and J by 6 bases. The CDR3 is CSVESGGTGLSEQYF. In DNA, the CDR3 is TGCAGCGTTGAGAGTGGGGGGACAGGGTTATCCGAGCAGTACTTC.

The chain links TRBV11-2 to TRBJ2-7; weak D call: TRBD1 (5 bases). CDR1 is SGHAT and CDR2 is FQNNGV in the germline V gene. This CDR3 comprises 12 residues. Trimming shortened V by 6 bases and J by 3 bases, and 9 bases separated the two germline ends. CDR3 sequence: CASSGRDYEQYF. The CDR3 DNA is TGTGCCAGCAGTGGCAGGGACTACGAGCAGTACTTC.

The CDR3 region is CASSSQGNEQYF. CDR3 nucleotide sequence: TGTGCCAGCAGCTCCCAGGGGAACGAGCAGTACTTC. The chain recombines TRBV7-9 with TRBJ2-7, with D tentatively TRBD1 (6 bases). V was trimmed by 4 bases and J by 5 bases, leaving 9 bases between them. This CDR3 region has 12 residues. Germline V gives CDR1 SEHNR, CDR2 FQNEAQ (reference sequence).